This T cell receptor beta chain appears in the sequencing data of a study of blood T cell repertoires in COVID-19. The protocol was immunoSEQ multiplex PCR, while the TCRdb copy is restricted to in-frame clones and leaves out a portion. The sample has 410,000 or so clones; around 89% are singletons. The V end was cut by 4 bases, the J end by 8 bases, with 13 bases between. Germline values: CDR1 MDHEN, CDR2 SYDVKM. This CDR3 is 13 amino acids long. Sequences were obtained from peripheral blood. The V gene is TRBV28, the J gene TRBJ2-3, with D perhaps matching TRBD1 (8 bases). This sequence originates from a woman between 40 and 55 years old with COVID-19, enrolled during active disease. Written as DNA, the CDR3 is TGTGCCAGCAGTTGGACAGGGAGGGGTACGCAGTATTTT. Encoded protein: CASSWTGRGTQYF.